These T cell receptor beta chains were read from a single sample in a study of response to subunit inactivated influenza vaccine. MiXCR was run by TCRdb on the RT-PCR reads, yielding one entry per CDR3 protein. Of 530,000 or so distinct CDR3 sequences listed, roughly 23% were seen once; the top ten hold under 2.5%. Sequenced here: CD4+ T cells sorted from PBMCs, sampled approximately 5 days after vaccination. The receptors here all came from a man between 45 and 60 years old who received an inactivated influenza vaccine. Both conserved end residues are part of each CDR3. The D gene is left open where the match is weak. A row's size may be missing; if present it is once, few, many or a size class.

v_gene,d_gene,j_gene,abundance,CDR3nt,CDR3aa
TRBV7-9,.,TRBJ2-5,many,TGTGCCAGCAGCTCAGGGCGGAACCAAGAGACCCAGTACTTC,CASSSGRNQETQYF
TRBV7-2,.,TRBJ2-1,few,TGTGCCAGCAGCCGGGACTTTGGATCAGAGAAAGTCTTC,CASSRDFGSEKVF
TRBV5-1,.,TRBJ2-7,many,TGCGCCAGCCATAATGGGGGCTCCTACGAGCAGTACTTC,CASHNGGSYEQYF
TRBV5-1,.,TRBJ1-2,few,TGCGCCAGCAGCCCGTTCGGGCGTGGTGGCTACACCTTC,CASSPFGRGGYTF
TRBV7-2,.,TRBJ2-7,.,TGTGCCAGCAGCTTAGCGACGACAGTACTTCGCTACGAGCAGTACTTC,CASSLATTVLRYEQYF
TRBV3-1,TRBD1,TRBJ2-4,.,TGTGCCAGCAGCCCAGAGGGACAGTTAGCCAAAAACATTCAGTACTTC,CASSPEGQLAKNIQYF
TRBV6-2/TRBV6-3,.,TRBJ1-1,few,TGTGCCAGCAGTTATAATGTCCGGGACGGAAAAGGGGAAACTGAAGCTTTCTTT,CASSYNVRDGKGETEAFF
TRBV7-3,.,TRBJ2-1,once,TGTGCCAGCAGCTTGAATCAAGGGGATGGTGTGAATGAGCAGTTCTTC,CASSLNQGDGVNEQFF
TRBV7-2,.,TRBJ1-1,.,TGTGCCAGCAGCATCTCGGGACACCCGAACACTGAAGCTTTCTTT,CASSISGHPNTEAFF
TRBV5-1,TRBD1,TRBJ1-1,.,TGCGCCAGCACCCTACAGGGGCAGAACACTGAAGCTTTCTTT,CASTLQGQNTEAFF
TRBV6-5,.,TRBJ1-4,.,TGTGCCAGCAGTTACAGTTATAATGAAAAACTGTTTTTT,CASSYSYNEKLFF
TRBV5-1,.,TRBJ1-2,few,TGCGCCAGCAGCTTGGGACAGTTCCACAACTCCTATGGCTACACCTTC,CASSLGQFHNSYGYTF
TRBV12-3/TRBV12-4,.,TRBJ1-1,few,TGTGCCAGCAGTTTAGGGTCAGGGGAGGCTTTCTTT,CASSLGSGEAFF
TRBV5-1,.,TRBJ2-3,.,TGCGCCAGCAGCGCCAACACAGATACGCAGTATTTT,CASSANTDTQYF
TRBV12-3/TRBV12-4,TRBD2,TRBJ2-5,.,TGTGCCAGCAGGCCCAGCGGGGGGGTTAAAGAGACCCAGTACTTC,CASRPSGGVKETQYF
TRBV20-1,.,TRBJ2-7,few,TGCAGTGCCCTCGGGGCGCGGTACGAGCAGTACTTC,CSALGARYEQYF
TRBV7-2,TRBD2,TRBJ2-1,few,TGTGCCAGCAGCTTAGCGCGGGCTAGCGGGAGGGCTTCGCATGAGCAGTTCTTC,CASSLARASGRASHEQFF
TRBV6-1,TRBD1,TRBJ1-1,.,TGTGCCAGCAGTGAAGTAGGCAGGGGGCCGCTCTTT,CASSEVGRGPLF
TRBV6-4,.,TRBJ2-5,.,TGTGCCAGCAGTGAAGGTCTAGCTGGGACCCAGTACTTC,CASSEGLAGTQYF
TRBV9,.,TRBJ2-3,.,TGTGCCAGCAGCGTTTTTGGGGGCACAGATACGCAGTATTTT,CASSVFGGTDTQYF
TRBV5-6,.,TRBJ2-7,.,TGTGCCAGCAGGCCCGGAGGGTGGGGGCTCTTCTACGAGCAGTACTTC,CASRPGGWGLFYEQYF
TRBV20-1,TRBD1,TRBJ1-1,few,TGCAGTGCTAGCCACACGGGACAGAATGAAGCTTTCTTT,CSASHTGQNEAFF
TRBV20-1,TRBD2,TRBJ2-3,few,TGCAGTGCTATGGCTAGCGGGAGTCTAGATACGCAGTATTTT,CSAMASGSLDTQYF
TRBV20-1,TRBD1,TRBJ2-1,few,TGCAGTGCTAGAGCCGACAGGGTCCATGAGCAGTTCTTC,CSARADRVHEQFF
TRBV28,.,TRBJ2-7,.,TGTGCCAGCAGTTCCCTTATGCAGTTAGACGAGCAGTACTTC,CASSSLMQLDEQYF
TRBV28,.,TRBJ1-5,few,TGTGCCAGCAGCCCCGCCTCGTCTGGAGAACAGCCCCAGCATTTT,CASSPASSGEQPQHF
TRBV7-2,TRBD2,TRBJ2-5,.,TGTGCCAGCAGCAGGACTAGCGGGTGGGCTCAAGAGACCCAGTACTTC,CASSRTSGWAQETQYF
TRBV10-3,.,TRBJ1-6,.,TGTGCCATCAGTGATGGCAGGGCAAATTCACCCCTCCACTTT,CAISDGRANSPLHF
TRBV29-1,.,TRBJ2-1,.,TGCAGCGCAGTACGGGGCGTCACCTACAATGAGCAGTTCTTC,CSAVRGVTYNEQFF
TRBV20-1,TRBD2,TRBJ2-3,few,TGCAGTGCCCCGTCTAGCGGGAGGGGGGTTCGAGATACGCAGTATTTT,CSAPSSGRGVRDTQYF
TRBV4-1,.,TRBJ2-1,.,TGCGCCAGCAGCCAAGAAGCAGGTCGGACAAGCTCCTACAATGAGCAGTTCTTC,CASSQEAGRTSSYNEQFF
TRBV11-2,.,TRBJ2-5,.,TGTGCCAGCAGCTTAGGAATTCATCGGCGGGCCAACCCCCCTCGTTGGACCCAGTACTTC,CASSLGIHRRANPPRWTQYF
TRBV5-1,.,TRBJ2-7,.,TGCGCCAGCACCCCAACCGGGGGCTCCTACGAGCAGTACTTC,CASTPTGGSYEQYF
TRBV29-1,.,TRBJ2-5,few,TGCAGCGTTGAATATACGGTAGGGGAGACCCAGTACTTC,CSVEYTVGETQYF
TRBV6-5,.,TRBJ1-4,.,TGTGCCAGCAGTTCGGAGGTGATGGGCGGCGAAAAACTGTTTTTT,CASSSEVMGGEKLFF
TRBV12-3/TRBV12-4,.,TRBJ1-5,.,TGTGCCAGCAGTTTAGGTTCCGGGAATGGTCAGCCCCAGCATTTT,CASSLGSGNGQPQHF
TRBV15,.,TRBJ1-3,.,TGTGCCACCAGCAGGACAGGAGACTCTGGAAACACCATATATTTT,CATSRTGDSGNTIYF
TRBV30,TRBD1,TRBJ2-3,.,TGTGCCTGGAGTGATAAATCCGGGACAGGGGGCGAGGAGCAGTATTTT,CAWSDKSGTGGEEQYF
TRBV20-1,TRBD1,TRBJ2-7,.,TGCAGTGCTAGAAGGGACAGGTTATCCTACGAGCAGTACTTC,CSARRDRLSYEQYF
TRBV4-2,.,TRBJ2-7,few,TGTGCCAGCAGCCAAGGGGTTGGCGGGATGTTTGACGAGCAGTACTTC,CASSQGVGGMFDEQYF
TRBV20-1,.,TRBJ1-4,many,TGCAGTGCCCCCCCTGGGGGGCGTGAGAGTGAAAAACTGTTTTTT,CSAPPGGRESEKLFF
TRBV3-1,.,TRBJ2-1,.,TGTGCCAGCAGCCGACGGACGGGGAGCGTTCGCAATGAGCAGTTCTTC,CASSRRTGSVRNEQFF
TRBV20-1,TRBD2,TRBJ2-3,.,TGCAGTGCTAGAGATTGGGGGACTAGCGGCACAGATACGCAGTATTTT,CSARDWGTSGTDTQYF
TRBV10-3,TRBD2,TRBJ2-7,.,TGTGCCATCAGTGTCGGCGGACTAGCGGGAGGGGACGAGCAGTACTTC,CAISVGGLAGGDEQYF
TRBV6-2/TRBV6-3,TRBD2,TRBJ2-1,few,TGTGCCAGCAGTTTACCGGGAGGGCAATACAATGAGCAGTTCTTC,CASSLPGGQYNEQFF